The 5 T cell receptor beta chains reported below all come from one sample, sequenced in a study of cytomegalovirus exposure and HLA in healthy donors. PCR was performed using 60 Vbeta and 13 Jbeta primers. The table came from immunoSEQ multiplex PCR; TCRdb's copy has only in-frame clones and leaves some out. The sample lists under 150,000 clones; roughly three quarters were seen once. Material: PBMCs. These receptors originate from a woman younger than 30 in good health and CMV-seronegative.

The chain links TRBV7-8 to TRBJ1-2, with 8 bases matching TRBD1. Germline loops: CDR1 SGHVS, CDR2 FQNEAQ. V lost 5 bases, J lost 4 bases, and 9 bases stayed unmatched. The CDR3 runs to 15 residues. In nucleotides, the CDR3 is TGTGCCAGCAGCCAGGACAGGGTAGGGACCTATGGCTACACCTTC. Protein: CASSQDRVGTYGYTF.

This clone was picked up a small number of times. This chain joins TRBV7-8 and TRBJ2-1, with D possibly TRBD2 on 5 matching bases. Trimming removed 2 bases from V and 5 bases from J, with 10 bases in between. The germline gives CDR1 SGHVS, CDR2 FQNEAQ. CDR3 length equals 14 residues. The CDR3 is CASSLILGDNEQFF. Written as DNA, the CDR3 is TGTGCCAGCAGCTTAATATTGGGAGACAATGAGCAGTTCTTC.

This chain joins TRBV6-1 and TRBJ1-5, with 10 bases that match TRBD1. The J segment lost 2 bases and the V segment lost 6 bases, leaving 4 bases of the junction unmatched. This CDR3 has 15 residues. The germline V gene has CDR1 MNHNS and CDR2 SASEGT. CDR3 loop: CASSDRGQRNQPQHF. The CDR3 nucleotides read TGTGCCAGCAGCGACAGGGGGCAGCGCAATCAGCCCCAGCATTTT.

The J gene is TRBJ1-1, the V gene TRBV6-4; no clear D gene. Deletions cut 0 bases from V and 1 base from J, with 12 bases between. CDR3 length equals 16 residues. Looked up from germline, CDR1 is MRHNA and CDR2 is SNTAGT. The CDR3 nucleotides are TGTGCCAGCAGTGACTCTTCCTTGTCCGGGAACACTGAAGCTTTCTTT. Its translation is CASSDSSLSGNTEAFF.

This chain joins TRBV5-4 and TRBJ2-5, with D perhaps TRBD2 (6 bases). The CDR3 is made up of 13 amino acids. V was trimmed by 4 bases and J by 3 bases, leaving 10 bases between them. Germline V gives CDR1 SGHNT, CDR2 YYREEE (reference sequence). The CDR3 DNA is TGTGCCAGCAGCGCGGAGGGAGAAGAGACCCAGTACTTC. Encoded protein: CASSAEGEETQYF.